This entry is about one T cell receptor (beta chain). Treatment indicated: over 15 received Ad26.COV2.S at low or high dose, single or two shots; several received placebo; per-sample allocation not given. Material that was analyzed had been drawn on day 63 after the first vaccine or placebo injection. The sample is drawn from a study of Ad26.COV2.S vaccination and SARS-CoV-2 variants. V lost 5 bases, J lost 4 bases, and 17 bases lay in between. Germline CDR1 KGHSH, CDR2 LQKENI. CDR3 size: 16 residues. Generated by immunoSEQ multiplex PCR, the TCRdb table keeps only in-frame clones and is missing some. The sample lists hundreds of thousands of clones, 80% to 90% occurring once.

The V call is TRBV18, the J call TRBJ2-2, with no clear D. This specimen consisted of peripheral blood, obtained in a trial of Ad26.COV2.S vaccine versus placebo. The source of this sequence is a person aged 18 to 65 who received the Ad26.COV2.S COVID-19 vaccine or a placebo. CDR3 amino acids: CASSSEHNPGTGELFF. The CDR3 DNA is TGTGCCAGCTCATCCGAACACAATCCGGGCACCGGGGAGCTGTTTTTT.